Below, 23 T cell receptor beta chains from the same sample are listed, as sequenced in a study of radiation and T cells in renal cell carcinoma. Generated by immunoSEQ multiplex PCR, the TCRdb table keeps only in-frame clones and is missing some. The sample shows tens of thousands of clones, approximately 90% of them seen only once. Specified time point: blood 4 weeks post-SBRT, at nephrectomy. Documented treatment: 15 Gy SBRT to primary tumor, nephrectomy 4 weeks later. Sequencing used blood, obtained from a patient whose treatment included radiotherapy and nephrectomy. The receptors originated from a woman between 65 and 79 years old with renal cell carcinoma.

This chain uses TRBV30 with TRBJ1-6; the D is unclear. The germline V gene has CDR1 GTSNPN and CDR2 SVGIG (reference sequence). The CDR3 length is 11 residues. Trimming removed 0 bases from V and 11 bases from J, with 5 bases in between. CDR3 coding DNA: TGTGCCTGGAGTGTAGGTACACCCCTCCACTTT. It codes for CAWSVGTPLHF.

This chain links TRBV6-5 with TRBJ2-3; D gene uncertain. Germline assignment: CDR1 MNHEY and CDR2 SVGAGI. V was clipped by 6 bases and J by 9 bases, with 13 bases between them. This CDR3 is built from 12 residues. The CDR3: CASSPGQATQYF. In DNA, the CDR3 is TGTGCCAGCAGCCCGGGCCAGGCAACGCAGTATTTT.

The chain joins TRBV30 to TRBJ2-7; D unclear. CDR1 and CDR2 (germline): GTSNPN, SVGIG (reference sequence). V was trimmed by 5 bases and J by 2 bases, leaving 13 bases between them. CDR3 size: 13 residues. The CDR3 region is CAWDSGPTYEQYF. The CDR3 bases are TGTGCCTGGGATTCCGGGCCAACCTACGAGCAGTACTTC.

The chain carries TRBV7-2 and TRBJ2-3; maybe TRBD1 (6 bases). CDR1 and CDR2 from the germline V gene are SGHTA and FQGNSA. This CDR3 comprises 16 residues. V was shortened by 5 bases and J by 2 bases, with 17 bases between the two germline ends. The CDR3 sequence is CASSPRGHSVTDTQYF. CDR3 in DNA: TGTGCCAGCAGCCCCCGGGGACATTCAGTCACAGATACGCAGTATTTT. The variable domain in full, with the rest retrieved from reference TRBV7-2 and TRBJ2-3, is GAGVSQSPSNKVTEKGKDVELRCDPISGHTALYWYRQSLGQGLEFLIYFQGNSAPDKSGLPSDRFSAERTGGSVSTLTIQRTQQEDSAVYLCASSPRGHSVTDTQYFGPGTRLTVL.

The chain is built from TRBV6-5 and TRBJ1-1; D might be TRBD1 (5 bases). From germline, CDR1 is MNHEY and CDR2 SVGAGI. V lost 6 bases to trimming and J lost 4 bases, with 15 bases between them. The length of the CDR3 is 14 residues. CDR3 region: CASSWDPGGTEAFF. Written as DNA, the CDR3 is TGTGCCAGCAGCTGGGACCCGGGGGGCACTGAAGCTTTCTTT.

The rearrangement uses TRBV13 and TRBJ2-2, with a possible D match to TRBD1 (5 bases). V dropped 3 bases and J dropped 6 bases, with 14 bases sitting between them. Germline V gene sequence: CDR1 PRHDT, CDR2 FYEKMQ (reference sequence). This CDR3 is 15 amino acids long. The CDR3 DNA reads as TGTGCCAGCAGCTTCCCCCAGGGTATAGCCGGGGAGCTGTTTTTT. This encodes CASSFPQGIAGELFF.

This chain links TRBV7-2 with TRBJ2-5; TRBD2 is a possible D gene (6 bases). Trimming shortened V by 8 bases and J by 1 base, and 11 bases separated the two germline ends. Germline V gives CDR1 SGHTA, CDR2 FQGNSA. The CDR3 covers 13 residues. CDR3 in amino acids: CASQAGSQETQYF. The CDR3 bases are TGTGCCAGCCAGGCGGGGAGCCAAGAGACCCAGTACTTC.

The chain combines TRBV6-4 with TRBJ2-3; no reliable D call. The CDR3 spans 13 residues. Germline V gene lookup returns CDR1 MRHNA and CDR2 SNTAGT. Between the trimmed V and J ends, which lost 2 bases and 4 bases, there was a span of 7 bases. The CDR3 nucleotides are TGTGCCAGCAGTGACCCCCCCTCAGATACGCAGTATTTT. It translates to CASSDPPSDTQYF.

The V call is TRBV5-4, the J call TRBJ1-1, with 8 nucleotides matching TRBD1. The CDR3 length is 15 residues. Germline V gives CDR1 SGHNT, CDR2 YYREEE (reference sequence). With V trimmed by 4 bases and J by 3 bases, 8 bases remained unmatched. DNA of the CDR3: TGTGCCAGCAGCCCGGACAGGGCGAAAGACACTGAAGCTTTCTTT. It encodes CASSPDRAKDTEAFF.

CDR3 sequence (DNA): TGTGCCAGCAGTGGCTCGCCGGGGGCAGATACGCAGTATTTT. Translating gives CASSGSPGADTQYF. V usage is TRBV25-1 and J usage is TRBJ2-3; the D gene is possibly TRBD2 (6 bases). Trimming removed 4 bases from V and 4 bases from J, with 12 bases in between. CDR3 length: 14 residues. The germline gives CDR1 MGHDK, CDR2 SYGVNS.

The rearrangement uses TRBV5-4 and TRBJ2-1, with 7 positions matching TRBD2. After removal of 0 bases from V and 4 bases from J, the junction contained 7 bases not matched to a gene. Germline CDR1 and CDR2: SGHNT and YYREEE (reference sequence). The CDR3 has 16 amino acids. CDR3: CASSLAASGAYNEQFF. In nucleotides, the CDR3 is TGTGCCAGCAGCTTGGCGGCTAGCGGAGCTTACAATGAGCAGTTCTTC.

This CDR3 is CAISLGLGGNIQYF. DNA of the CDR3: TGTGCCATCAGTTTGGGCTTGGGAGGGAACATTCAGTACTTC. The J gene is TRBJ2-4, the V gene TRBV10-3, with 7 bases identical to TRBD2. J lost 7 bases, V lost 5 bases, and 8 bases had no gene match. Per germline, CDR1 ENHRY and CDR2 SYGVKD. The CDR3 length is 14 residues.

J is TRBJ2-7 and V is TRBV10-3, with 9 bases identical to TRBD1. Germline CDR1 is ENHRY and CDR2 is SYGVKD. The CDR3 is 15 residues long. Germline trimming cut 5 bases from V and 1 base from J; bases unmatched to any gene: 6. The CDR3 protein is CAISSSGTGSYEQYF. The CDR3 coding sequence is TGTGCCATCAGTTCCTCCGGGACAGGGTCCTACGAGCAGTACTTC.

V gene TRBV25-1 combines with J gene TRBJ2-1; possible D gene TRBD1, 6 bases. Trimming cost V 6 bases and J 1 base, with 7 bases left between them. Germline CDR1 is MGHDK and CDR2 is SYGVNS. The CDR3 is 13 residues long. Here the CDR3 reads CASSRGSYNEQFF. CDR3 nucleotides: TGTGCCAGCAGCAGGGGTTCCTACAATGAGCAGTTCTTC.

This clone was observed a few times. CDR3 DNA sequence: TGTGCCAGCAGTTTACTGACAGGGCCTAATTCACCCCTCCACTTT. Translated, it gives CASSLLTGPNSPLHF. This chain joins TRBV28 and TRBJ1-6, with 7 nucleotides matching TRBD1. The CDR3 spans 15 residues. The V segment lost 2 bases and the J segment 6 bases; nucleotides outside the gene matches: 4. Germline loops: CDR1 MDHEN, CDR2 SYDVKM. The full variable domain, rest sourced from reference TRBV28 and TRBJ1-6, is DVKVTQSSRYLVKRTGEKVFLECVQDMDHENMFWYRQDPGLGLRLIYFSYDVKMKEKGDIPEGYSVSREKKERFSLILESASTNQTSMYLCASSLLTGPNSPLHFGNGTRLTVT.

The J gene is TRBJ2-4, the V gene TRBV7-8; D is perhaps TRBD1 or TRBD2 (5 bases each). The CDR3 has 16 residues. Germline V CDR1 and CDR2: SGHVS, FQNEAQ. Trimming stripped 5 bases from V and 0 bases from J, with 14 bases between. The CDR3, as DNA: TGTGCCAGCAGCCTCGGGACGGCTCTAGCCAAAAACATTCAGTACTTC. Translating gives CASSLGTALAKNIQYF.

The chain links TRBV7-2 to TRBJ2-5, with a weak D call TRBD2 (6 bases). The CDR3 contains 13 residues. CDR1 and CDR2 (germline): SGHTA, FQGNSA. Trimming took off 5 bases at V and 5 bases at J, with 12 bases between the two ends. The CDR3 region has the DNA TGTGCCAGCAGCCTTCAGGGACTGGAGACCCAGTACTTC. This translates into CASSLQGLETQYF. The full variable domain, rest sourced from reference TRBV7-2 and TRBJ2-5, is GAGVSQSPSNKVTEKGKDVELRCDPISGHTALYWYRQSLGQGLEFLIYFQGNSAPDKSGLPSDRFSAERTGGSVSTLTIQRTQQEDSAVYLCASSLQGLETQYFGPGTRLLVL.

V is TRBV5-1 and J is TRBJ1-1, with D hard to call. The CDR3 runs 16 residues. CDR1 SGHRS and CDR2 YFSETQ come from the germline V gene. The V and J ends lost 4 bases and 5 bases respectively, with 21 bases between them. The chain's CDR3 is CASSQNKGPNGTEAFF. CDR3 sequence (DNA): TGCGCCAGCAGCCAAAACAAGGGCCCGAATGGGACTGAAGCTTTCTTT. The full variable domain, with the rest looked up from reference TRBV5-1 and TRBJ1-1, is KAGVTQTPRYLIKTRGQQVTLSCSPISGHRSVSWYQQTPGQGLQFLFEYFSETQRNKGNFPGRFSGRQFSNSRSEMNVSTLELGDSALYLCASSQNKGPNGTEAFFGQGTRLTVV.

CDR3 coding DNA: TGTGCCAGCAGTCCCACATCAACAGGAACCTGTGGCTACACCTTC. This encodes CASSPTSTGTCGYTF. This sequence joins TRBV7-6 and TRBJ1-2, with TRBD1 as a possible D gene (5 bases). There are 15 residues in the CDR3. V lost 6 bases and J lost 7, with 21 bases in between. CDR1 and CDR2 from the germline V gene are SGHVS and FNYEAQ.

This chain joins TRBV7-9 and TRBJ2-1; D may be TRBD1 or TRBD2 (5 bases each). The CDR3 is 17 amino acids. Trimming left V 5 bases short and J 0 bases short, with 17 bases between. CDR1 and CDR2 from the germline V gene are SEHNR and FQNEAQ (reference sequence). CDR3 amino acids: CASSPFFGGSSYNEQFF. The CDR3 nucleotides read TGTGCCAGCAGCCCTTTTTTTGGGGGTAGCTCCTACAATGAGCAGTTCTTC.

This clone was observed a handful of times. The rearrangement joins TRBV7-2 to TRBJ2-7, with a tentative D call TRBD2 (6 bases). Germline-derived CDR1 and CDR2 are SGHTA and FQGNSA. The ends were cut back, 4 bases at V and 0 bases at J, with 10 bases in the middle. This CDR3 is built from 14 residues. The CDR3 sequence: CASSSFGSSYEQYF. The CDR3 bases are TGTGCCAGCAGCTCGTTCGGGAGCTCCTACGAGCAGTACTTC.

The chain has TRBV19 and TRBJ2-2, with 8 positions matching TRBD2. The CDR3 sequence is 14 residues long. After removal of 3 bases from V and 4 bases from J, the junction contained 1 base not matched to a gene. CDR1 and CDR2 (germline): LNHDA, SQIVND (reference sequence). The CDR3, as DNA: TGTGCCAGTAGTATCCTAGCGGGCACCGGGGAGCTGTTTTTT. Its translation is CASSILAGTGELFF.

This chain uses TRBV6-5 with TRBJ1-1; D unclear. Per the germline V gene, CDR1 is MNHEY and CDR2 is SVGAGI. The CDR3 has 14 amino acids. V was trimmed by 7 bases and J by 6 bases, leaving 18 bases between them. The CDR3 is CASKYRVMGAEAFF. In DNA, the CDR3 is TGTGCCAGCAAGTACCGAGTAATGGGCGCTGAAGCTTTCTTT.